This TCR beta chain was identified in a study of cytomegalovirus exposure and HLA in healthy donors (dated 2017 in TCRdb). Broadly, across the study: An earlier analysis of approximately 550 of the donors reported 250 to 300 Gb of sequence data and roughly 100 million unique TCR beta sequences from about 180 million T cells. About 280 gigabases of sequencing data and about 92 million unique TCR sequences made up an early release that covered approximately 700 HLA-typed donors. Of the 350 to 450 genotyped donors, approximately 80% were placed in the genetic ancestry cluster associated with self-reported Caucasian donors. The study was designed to test whether signatures of past pathogen exposure could be identified by cataloging public T cell receptors. Using immunosequencing, the study profiled T cell repertoires from around 680 subjects and related those repertoires to cytomegalovirus serostatus. Along with the approximately 700-subject first cohort, a separate validation cohort of about 110 different subjects was used. To predict cytomegalovirus infection status, the study combined high-throughput TCR immunosequencing, statistical association of individual TCRs with disease status, and machine learning. A later analysis re-analyzed previously published TCR beta repertoires from several hundred donors and added high-resolution HLA genotyping to study TCR occurrence patterns. Rather than drawing on any new phenotypic data, the later analysis identified candidate immune exposures from TCR beta sequences and the way those sequences occurred across donors. An earlier analysis of fewer than 700 of the donors applied high-throughput TCR beta sequencing to assess whether each TCR beta V gene segment acted as functional or pseudogenic. Donor age, sex, ethnicity and CMV serostatus were compiled together with the repertoire data. A later genetic analysis used genome-wide SNP genotypes for about 60% of the 666 donors, treating that subset as a discovery cohort. All discovery cohort repertoires had been generated on a single sequencing platform. HLA typing covered class I and class II loci at four-digit resolution. Typing coverage varied by locus: 629-630 donors for A, B, C, DRB1 and DQB1; roughly 520 for DQA1; nearly 610 for DPA1; approximately 490 for DPB1. Because of strong linkage in the cohort, roughly 5 DR-DQ haplotypes were treated as single units for association and clustering. Among over 350 genotyped donors of the cohort, an average of approximately 250,000 unique TCR beta nucleotide sequences were sequenced per donor, approximately 20% of them non-productive. General study outcomes and caveats: Linkage disequilibrium might explain the correlated functional status among segregating V segments, but an unknown experimental factor could not be ruled out. When HLA alleles, especially DR and DQ, strongly co-occurred, attributing TCR associations to individual alleles was difficult. Some IMGT-functional V segments, including TRBV6-2 and TRBV6-3, could not be told apart with the 87-base-pair reads, so those segments were excluded. Over 15 rarely observed V segments, including chromosome 9 orphons, were excluded from the earlier analysis of approximately 500 of the donors because counts were too low. The only immune exposure information available for the cohort was CMV serostatus. In a later analysis, several top co-occurrence clusters were reported to appear linked to parvovirus B19, influenza, CMV and Epstein-Barr virus. In a later analysis, the rate of TCR association differed among HLA loci, with DRB1 alleles having the most associated TCRs and HLA-C alleles having the fewest. Only TCR beta chains were sequenced in this cohort, and the absence of alpha or paired-chain data limited detectable features. A cluster of highly shared sequence variants was judged likely to be a technical artifact of the sequencing pipeline. In both the original and validation cohorts, the classifier was reported to diagnose cytomegalovirus status with high specificity and sensitivity. According to the authors, the approach could potentially be generalized to other disease states and immunological phenotypes. Most TCR sequences were observed very rarely across donors, whereas some public TCRs were present in many individuals. In a later genetic analysis, a missense DCLRE1C variant was associated with V-gene and J-gene trimming of TCR beta chains, and the association was replicated in an independent cohort. In a later analysis, about 16,000 TCR beta sequences were associated with specific HLA alleles at a false discovery rate of 0.05. An earlier analysis of several hundred of the donors showed that most TCR beta V segments appeared in productive rearrangements either about 90% or about 30% of the time, which broadly matched IMGT annotations. A further reported finding was that TCR beta sequences accurately predicted the HLA-A and HLA-B alleles for most subjects in the first cohort. In a later genetic analysis, fewer N-insertions in productive TCRs were reported among donors in an Asian-associated ancestry cluster than the 666-donor mean. A total of 150 or so TCR beta chains were listed by the study as associated with cytomegalovirus. A few of the identified cytomegalovirus-associated TCR beta chains were confirmed in vitro to be specific for cytomegalovirus antigens. In a later analysis, most CMV-associated TCR beta chains were found to appear HLA-restricted, with HLA associations seemingly driven largely by CMV exposure. A later analysis found that HLA-associated TCR beta chains were more clonally expanded and had lower generation probabilities than equally common non-associated chains. HLA typing was unavailable for some donors at each locus, so association tests used only the typed subset. Roughly uniform sequencing depth across donors was assumed in presence/absence analyses, although this assumption may not hold.

The library was generated by the immunoSEQ multiplex PCR assay. The multiplex PCR relied on a mix of 60 forward primers for TCR Vbeta segments and 13 reverse primers for TCR Jbeta segments. The CDR3 region of rearranged TCR beta genes was amplified from genomic DNA with a multiplex PCR assay. The amplified TCR beta libraries were sequenced on the Illumina HiSeq System as 87-base-pair reads. Under the source paper's analysis protocol: Across the roughly 670 repertoires, a later analysis counted roughly 77 million unique TCR beta chains, 9.5 million to 13 million of which were shared by at least two donors. Raw reads were error-corrected and collapsed into unique sequences by a nearest-neighbor algorithm in which closely related sequences were merged to remove PCR and sequencing errors. To assign V, D and J gene segments, CDR3 sequences were aligned to IMGT reference sequences. For a sequence to be retained, at least a six-nucleotide match to both a V gene segment and a J gene segment was required. A rearrangement counted as productive if the CDR3 had no stop codons and remained in frame with V and J, and every other rearrangement counted as non-productive. Following IMGT convention, CDR3 was defined as the stretch from the second conserved V-encoded cysteine to the conserved J-encoded phenylalanine. The earlier analysis of 500 to 750 of the donors excluded any sequence lacking an unambiguous match to a single V gene segment. In an earlier analysis of several hundred of the donors, V segments were called functional above 56.7% productive rearrangements and were called segregating when the between-donor standard deviation exceeded 5%. A statistical classification framework was developed to diagnose cytomegalovirus status using the catalog of TCR beta chain sequences. In a later analysis, V and J genes were assigned by comparing TCR nucleotide sequences against IMGT/GENE-DB human TR gene sequences. A later analysis assigned CDR3 sequences and most-parsimonious VDJ recombination scenarios with the TCRdist pipeline. In a later analysis, each TCR beta chain was defined by its CDR3 amino acid sequence together with its V-gene family, and reads without a unique V-gene family were excluded. As a way to deal with suspected cross-contamination and a sequencing artifact, a later analysis dropped under 600 nucleotide sequences that were highly shared and had low generation probability. In a later analysis, a clonal expansion index was calculated for each public chain from normalized within-repertoire ranks of inferred template counts. In a later analysis, generation probabilities were computed using a VDJ recombination model fitted to out-of-frame rearrangements, and the results were checked against IGoR. A later analysis scored TCR-TCR, TCR-HLA and TCR-CMV co-occurrence with hypergeometric tests, applying a repertoire-size bias correction to TCR pairs. A later analysis estimated false discovery rates by permuting HLA or CMV assignments 20 times. In a later analysis, co-occurring TCRs were grouped with DBSCAN, and TCRdist sequence similarity was added when clustering was performed within HLA-allele-positive subsets. Repertoires with fewer than 30,000 or more than 120,000 public chains were left out of co-occurrence clustering, as were four to six repertoires with anomalous nucleotide sharing. The table comes from immuneACCESS by way of TCRdb, which keeps in-frame sequences with V and J called. Part of the clones is missing from these tables; in studies checked, under half for an unresolved V gene and the rest for unknown reasons. That table supplies the V and J calls and clone size; D and trimming were determined from the DNA. The sample data list about 150,000 clones, and about two thirds of these were observed just once. The top ten constitute less than 2.5% of the sample.

The cohort comprised 710 or so healthy bone marrow donors. All cohort members were sampled while nominally healthy, although unrecorded immune exposures were likely present. The donor tested CMV seronegative and was one of the 352 seronegative cohort members. Each donor provided a peripheral blood sample, and peripheral blood mononuclear cells were used for TCR beta sequencing. The Qiagen DNeasy Blood Extraction Kit was used to extract genomic DNA from the blood cell samples. Reading from cysteine to phenylalanine, the CDR3 counts 18 amino acids. Just CDR3 DNA is preserved here, 54 bases in frame from base 1. This clone was detected only a few times. The clone's antigen remains unknown. Base qualities are not provided; no much larger clone lies one nucleotide away.

The chain is made from TRBV21-1 and TRBJ1-2; the D call of TRBD1 is as the table states it, not checked on the DNA. TRBV21-1 is classified as a pseudogene. The sample comprised PBMCs. The receptor comes from a woman between 35 and 50 years old in good health and CMV-seronegative. Read as DNA, the sequence is TGTGCCAGCAGCAAAGCAAACCCCGGACAGGGGGAGGGCTATGGCTACACCTTC. It specifies CASSKANPGQGEGYGYTF.